The sequence of this T cell receptor beta chain was determined in a study of T cells in Graves' hyperthyroidism and ophthalmopathy. This clonotype has only a few counts. Researchers amplified the TCR beta CDR3 regions from RNA transcripts. The TCR CDR3 was amplified in a first-round RT-PCR using the HTBI primer set. MiXCR was run by TCRdb on the multiplex PCR reads, yielding one entry per CDR3 protein. The data contain under 450,000 distinct CDR3 sequences, more than 15% of them singletons. The V gene lost 3 bases and the J gene lost 6 bases, with 12 bases spanning the gap. There are 14 residues in the CDR3. CDR1 is MDHEN and CDR2 is SYDVKM in the germline V gene.

This sequence was found in a woman in her late teens or twenties with Graves' hyperthyroidism. Source material: blood. The chain uses TRBV28 and TRBJ1-5; D uncertain. This CDR3 reads CASSFPSSPQPQHF. CDR3 in DNA: TGTGCCAGCAGTTTCCCGAGCTCTCCTCAGCCCCAGCATTTT.